These T cell receptor beta chains were read from a single sample in a study of shared clonotypes between healthy human individuals. Produced via immunoSEQ multiplex PCR; TCRdb's table is partial and in-frame only. The table includes 850,000 to 1,100,000 clones, roughly 80% detected once. Sample: memory CD4+ T cells from PBMCs. Receptors originate from a man in his late teens or twenties in good health. Some clones in this sample may be carry-over from other donors' samples. The CDR3 runs from the conserved cysteine through the conserved F or W. The D gene is left open where the match is weak. The size of a clone is reported for some rows only, either as once, few or many, or as a class for expanded clones.

14,TRBJ2-1,TRBV5-1,.,.,TGCGCCAGCAGCTCGACTAGGACCTACAATGAGCAGTTCTTC,CASSSTRTYNEQFF
13,TRBJ1-2,TRBV28,.,.,TGTGCCAGCAGTTCCGGGGGGGACTATGGCTACACCTTC,CASSSGGDYGYTF
14,TRBJ2-1,TRBV2,.,TRBD2,TGTGCCAGCGAGGGGGGTAGCGGGATATATGAGCAGTTCTTC,CASEGGSGIYEQFF
14,TRBJ1-5,TRBV5-1,.,TRBD1,TGCGCCAGCAGCGCGGGGACAGAGAATCAGCCCCAGCATTTT,CASSAGTENQPQHF
15,TRBJ2-7,TRBV18,few,TRBD1,TGTGCCAGCTCACTGTTCGGGACAGGGCTCTACGAGCAGTACTTC,CASSLFGTGLYEQYF
20,TRBJ2-3,TRBV7-3,.,TRBD2,TGTGCCAGCAGCCCCCCCCGGGCTAGCGGGAGGCCACCTTTCACAGATACGCAGTATTTT,CASSPPRASGRPPFTDTQYF
16,TRBJ2-5,TRBV4-3,.,.,TGCGCCAGCAGCCACAGGGAGGGGGCCTCTGCTGGGACCCAGTACTTC,CASSHREGASAGTQYF
16,TRBJ2-5,TRBV27,.,TRBD2,TGTGCCAGCAGTTTATCTGTAGCGGGAGACCGCGGGGCCCAGTACTTC,CASSLSVAGDRGAQYF
13,TRBJ2-5,TRBV5-6,many,.,TGTGCCGGCGGGGTGGGGGCGCAAGAGACCCAGTACTTC,CAGGVGAQETQYF
14,TRBJ1-5,TRBV28,.,.,TGTGCCAGCAGACCGGGACGGCGAAATCAGCCCCAGCATTTT,CASRPGRRNQPQHF
15,TRBJ1-2,TRBV7-3,few,.,TGTGCCAGCAGCTCGTGGGGAAGAGAAGATGGTGGCTACACCTTC,CASSSWGREDGGYTF
13,TRBJ2-6,TRBV7-7,.,.,TGTGCCAGCAGCCCCGCTGGGGCCAACGTCCTGACTTTC,CASSPAGANVLTF
17,TRBJ2-6,TRBV7-8,.,TRBD1,TGTGCCAGCAGCCGGGACAGGTATAGCTCTGGGGCCAACGTCCTGACTTTC,CASSRDRYSSGANVLTF
13,TRBJ2-3,TRBV5-1,.,.,TGCGCCAGCAGCTTGGAGGCGGCAGATACGCAGTATTTT,CASSLEAADTQYF
15,TRBJ2-3,TRBV5-4,.,.,TGTGCCAGCAGCTTGGCCTCCCTAGTCACAGATACGCAGTATTTT,CASSLASLVTDTQYF
13,TRBJ2-3,TRBV27,.,.,TGTGCCAGCAGTTCCATGGGAACAGATACGCAGTATTTT,CASSSMGTDTQYF